The next 28 T cell receptor beta chains were all read from a single sample in a study of shared T cell receptors in the human thymus. The protocol was immunoSEQ multiplex PCR, while the TCRdb copy is restricted to in-frame clones and leaves out a portion. The table has hundreds of thousands of clones, approximately 83% seen once. The data were also submitted as part of a second study, on human thymus T cells.

Sequenced material: thymocytes. Every receptor here comes from a girl under two years old with a congenital heart defect.

The chain has TRBV5-1 and TRBJ1-6; the D is unclear. The V gene's germline CDR1 is SGHRS and CDR2 YFSETQ. The CDR3 is 16 residues long. V was cut by 5 bases and J by 6 bases, with 18 bases left in between. The CDR3 reads CASSFRGPNLNSPLHF. CDR3 nucleotide sequence: TGCGCCAGCAGTTTTCGAGGGCCCAACCTTAATTCACCCCTCCACTTT.

The chain employs TRBV10-3 and TRBJ1-4; D perhaps matches TRBD1 (5 bases). V shed 5 bases and J shed 0 bases, with 13 bases lying between them. Germline CDR1 reads ENHRY; CDR2 reads SYGVKD. This CDR3 contains 16 residues. CDR3 in amino acids: CAISTDSYATNEKLFF. The CDR3 bases are TGTGCCATCAGTACTGACAGCTATGCAACTAATGAAAAACTGTTTTTT.

J is TRBJ2-1 and V is TRBV4-3; the match to TRBD2 covers 9 bases. CDR1 is LGHNA and CDR2 is YSLEER in the germline V gene. With V trimmed by 0 bases and J by 9 bases, 21 bases remained unmatched. The CDR3 extends over 20 amino acids. This CDR3 reads CASSQDSGVSSGESVREQFF. CDR3 sequence (DNA): TGCGCCAGCAGCCAAGATTCAGGGGTTTCTAGCGGGGAGAGTGTACGTGAGCAGTTCTTC.

The chain uses TRBV19 and TRBJ1-6; the D gene is possibly TRBD1 (6 bases). Per germline, CDR1 LNHDA and CDR2 SQIVND (reference sequence). V dropped 9 bases and J dropped 7 bases, with 19 bases sitting between them. The CDR3 has 15 residues. The CDR3 DNA follows: TGTGCCAGCACCTCTAGGGGGTCTGGCAATTCACCCCTCCACTTT. This encodes CASTSRGSGNSPLHF.

This chain connects TRBV9 to TRBJ2-2; tentatively, D is TRBD2 (6 bases). CDR1 and CDR2 from the germline V gene are SGDLS and YYNGEE. This CDR3 has 22 amino acids. Between the trimmed V and J ends, which lost 3 bases and 1 base, there was a span of 31 bases. The CDR3 coding sequence is TGTGCCAGCAGCGACAAACCAATACAGGTTCGGGGGACCATTTTGAACACCGGGGAGCTGTTTTTT. The encoded protein is CASSDKPIQVRGTILNTGELFF.

The chain recombines TRBV29-1 with TRBJ2-1; TRBD2 aligns across 8 bases. V lost 8 bases and J lost 14; bases outside the gene matches: 14. Germline lookup yields CDR1 SQVTM and CDR2 ANQGSEA. The length of the CDR3 is 12 residues. Written as DNA, the CDR3 is TGCAGCTTGGGGGTAGCGGGGAATGTCGAGTTCTTC. Translated: CSLGVAGNVEFF.

V is TRBV9 and J is TRBJ2-2; D is uncertain. V was cut by 2 bases and J by 3 bases, with 5 bases left in between. The CDR3 runs to 13 residues. CDR1 SGDLS and CDR2 YYNGEE come from the germline V gene. CDR3 residues: CASSVSDTGELFF. The CDR3 DNA follows: TGTGCCAGCAGCGTTTCCGACACCGGGGAGCTGTTTTTT.

The chain links TRBV5-1 to TRBJ1-1; D call uncertain. CDR3 length equals 17 residues. CDR1 and CDR2 (germline): SGHRS, YFSETQ. V was trimmed by 0 bases and J by 0 bases, leaving 15 bases between them. CDR3 in amino acids: CASSLALPPHMNTEAFF. DNA for the CDR3: TGCGCCAGCAGCTTGGCCTTGCCACCTCACATGAACACTGAAGCTTTCTTT.

V usage is TRBV10-1 and J usage is TRBJ2-7; D is possibly TRBD1 (6 bases). The germline V gene has CDR1 WNHNN and CDR2 SYGVQD (reference sequence). The CDR3 has 14 amino acids. Trimming stripped 4 bases from V and 0 bases from J, with 10 bases between. CDR3 DNA: TGCGCCAGCAGTGCGGACAGAGACTCCTACGAGCAGTACTTC. This encodes CASSADRDSYEQYF.

The chain links TRBV14 to TRBJ1-1; 7 nucleotides match TRBD1. Germline CDR1 SGHDN, CDR2 FVKESK. The CDR3 covers 14 residues. V trimming: 2 bases; J trimming: 1 base; junction bases outside the gene matches: 1. DNA for the CDR3: TGTGCCAGCAGCCAATACAGGGGGAACACTGAAGCTTTCTTT. Residues: CASSQYRGNTEAFF.

The table lists this clone with a count of one. V usage is TRBV25-1 and J usage is TRBJ2-3; TRBD2 aligns across 7 bases. The CDR3 has 16 amino acids. In germline, CDR1 is MGHDK, CDR2 SYGVNS. V lost 1 base to trimming and J lost 7 bases; unmatched junction nucleotides: 11. As DNA, the CDR3 is TGTGCCAGCAGTGAATGTCGCGGGGGTGGCCGCTATACGCAGTATTTT. It codes for CASSECRGGGRYTQYF.

The rearrangement links TRBV2 to TRBJ2-3; D not resolved. The length of the CDR3 is 13 residues. CDR1 and CDR2 from the germline V gene are SNHLY and FYNNEI. V lost 3 bases and J lost 6, with 10 bases in between. CDR3 region: CASSDPFVDTQYF. In nucleotides, the CDR3 is TGTGCCAGCAGTGACCCCTTTGTCGATACGCAGTATTTT.

The chain carries TRBV14 and TRBJ2-7; D is ambiguous. The V end was cut by 0 bases, the J end by 2 bases, with 23 bases between. Germline CDR1 SGHDN, CDR2 FVKESK. This CDR3 spans 19 amino acids. The CDR3 loop reads CASSQDRPASLFPTYEQYF. The CDR3 DNA follows: TGTGCCAGCAGCCAAGATCGTCCGGCTAGTTTATTCCCCACCTACGAGCAGTACTTC.

The chain combines TRBV5-1 with TRBJ2-1, with 12 nucleotides matching TRBD2. Germline V gene data show CDR1 as SGHRS and CDR2 as YFSETQ. CDR3 length equals 20 residues. The V gene end was trimmed by 0 bases and the J gene end by 6 bases; junction bases not matched to a gene: 16. CDR3 protein: CASSLAPKLAGGKRGNEQFF. DNA for the CDR3: TGCGCCAGCAGCTTGGCCCCGAAACTAGCGGGGGGAAAAAGGGGCAATGAGCAGTTCTTC.

V usage is TRBV4-2 and J usage is TRBJ1-2, with D possibly matching TRBD1 (6 bases). V gave up 1 base and J gave up 4 bases, with 10 bases separating them. The CDR3 has 14 amino acids. Germline V gene data show CDR1 as LGHNA and CDR2 as YNFKEQ. In DNA, the CDR3 is TGTGCCAGCAGCCAAGCCAGGGGCAGCTATGGCTACACCTTC. It translates to CASSQARGSYGYTF.

This chain uses TRBV6-1 with TRBJ2-2; possible D gene TRBD2, 6 bases. Deletions cut 3 bases from V and 5 bases from J, with 19 bases between. The CDR3 is made up of 17 amino acids. Germline values: CDR1 MNHNS, CDR2 SASEGT. The CDR3 DNA sequence: TGTGCCAGCAGTGACCCCTTCACTAGCTTCGGGACCGGGGAGCTGTTTTTT. Translating gives CASSDPFTSFGTGELFF.

This chain joins TRBV18 and TRBJ2-1, with TRBD2 as a possible D gene (6 bases). The V end lost 4 bases, the J end lost 0 bases, and 13 bases lay between the germline ends. In germline, CDR1 is KGHSH, CDR2 LQKENI. The CDR3 runs to 16 residues. The CDR3 coding sequence is TGTGCCAGCTCACTACGGGGGTTGAGCTCCTACAATGAGCAGTTCTTC. It is translated as CASSLRGLSSYNEQFF.

The rearrangement links TRBV4-1 to TRBJ1-2; D ambiguous. Germline V lookup: CDR1 MGHRA, CDR2 YSYEKL. V shed 2 bases and J shed 4 bases, with 17 bases lying between them. There are 16 residues in the CDR3. CDR3 sequence (DNA): TGCGCCAGCAGCCAAATGAGTCAGAGGAGGGCCTATGGCTACACCTTC. This gives the protein CASSQMSQRRAYGYTF.

The DNA of the CDR3 is TGTGCCAGCAGCCCGACATGGTTGAACACTGAAGCTTTCTTT. The encoded protein is CASSPTWLNTEAFF. V usage is TRBV5-4 and J usage is TRBJ1-1; D is unresolved. CDR1 and CDR2 (germline): SGHNT, YYREEE (reference sequence). Trimming shortened V by 4 bases and J by 0 bases, and 10 bases separated the two germline ends. This CDR3 comprises 14 residues.

The chain recombines TRBV10-3 with TRBJ1-6; D might be TRBD1 (5 bases). Trimming removed 4 bases at V and 8 bases at J, with 15 bases between. This CDR3 comprises 15 residues. Germline V gene sequence: CDR1 ENHRY, CDR2 SYGVKD. As DNA, the CDR3 is TGTGCCATCAGTGCGCCTCCAGGAGGGGATTCACCCCTCCACTTT. This translates into CAISAPPGGDSPLHF.

The chain couples TRBV4-3 to TRBJ1-1; possible D gene TRBD1, 5 bases. V lost 0 bases and J lost 0, with 14 bases in between. This CDR3 is 17 amino acids long. Germline CDR1 and CDR2: LGHNA and YSLEER. CDR3 sequence reads: CASSQEGGAHVNTEAFF. For the CDR3, the DNA is TGCGCCAGCAGCCAAGAAGGAGGGGCGCACGTGAACACTGAAGCTTTCTTT.

This chain uses TRBV7-2 with TRBJ2-5, with TRBD1 as a possible D gene (6 bases). Trimming cost V 1 base and J 1 base, with 13 bases left between them. The CDR3 extends over 16 amino acids. Germline V lookup: CDR1 SGHTA, CDR2 FQGNSA. The CDR3 nucleotides read TGTGCCAGCAGCTTAGGGGGTCAGGACAGCCAAGAGACCCAGTACTTC. This encodes CASSLGGQDSQETQYF.

Here the CDR3 reads CASTRGRYGQGNYGYTF. In DNA form, the CDR3 reads TGTGCCAGCACCCGGGGGCGATACGGACAGGGAAACTATGGCTACACCTTC. The V and J genes are TRBV21-1 and TRBJ1-2; TRBD1 is taken as the D call from the table, unchecked against the DNA. TRBV21-1 is recorded as a pseudogene. The CDR3 loop spans 17 amino acids.

This rearrangement joins TRBV7-8 to TRBJ1-1; 10 bases align to TRBD1. The trim removed 1 base at V and 6 bases at J, leaving 14 bases unmatched. The germline V gene encodes CDR1 SGHVS and CDR2 FQNEAQ. The CDR3 loop spans 18 amino acids. Here the CDR3 reads CASSLVTGQGHLHSEAFF. CDR3 in DNA: TGTGCCAGCAGCTTAGTGACGGGACAGGGGCACTTACACTCTGAAGCTTTCTTT.

This CDR3 reads CAISELSGTDGGYNEQFF. The CDR3 DNA follows: TGTGCCATCAGTGAGTTATCCGGGACAGATGGGGGTTACAATGAGCAGTTCTTC. The chain combines TRBV10-3 with TRBJ2-1, with 7 bases aligning to TRBD1. The CDR3 is 18 residues long. The V and J ends lost 1 base and 4 bases, in that order; junction bases with no gene match: 13. Germline V gene sequence: CDR1 ENHRY, CDR2 SYGVKD.

The chain employs TRBV10-3 and TRBJ2-7; 9 bases align to TRBD1. Germline-derived CDR1 and CDR2 are ENHRY and SYGVKD. This CDR3 spans 15 amino acids. V was pared by 2 bases and J by 4 bases, with 6 bases of the junction left unmatched. For the CDR3, the DNA is TGTGCCATCAGTGAGCCGGGACAGGGAAGTTACGAGCAGTACTTC. This codes for CAISEPGQGSYEQYF.

The V gene is TRBV7-9, the J gene TRBJ1-2; the D gene is possibly TRBD1 (6 bases). Germline V CDR1 and CDR2: SEHNR, FQNEAQ (reference sequence). Trimming stripped 5 bases from V and 2 bases from J, with 21 bases between. The CDR3 spans 17 residues. The CDR3 protein is CASSARPHRTENYGYTF. The CDR3 region has the DNA TGTGCCAGCAGCGCGCGACCCCACCGGACAGAAAACTATGGCTACACCTTC.

V usage is TRBV5-4 and J usage is TRBJ2-1; TRBD2 aligns across 9 bases. Germline V lookup: CDR1 SGHNT, CDR2 YYREEE (reference sequence). V shed 4 bases and J 4 bases; nucleotides not matched to a gene: 6. The CDR3 spans 15 residues. Here the CDR3 reads CASSPERGAYNEQFF. The DNA for the CDR3 is TGTGCCAGCAGCCCGGAGCGGGGGGCGTACAATGAGCAGTTCTTC. Full variable domain (remainder filled in from reference TRBV5-4 and TRBJ2-1): ETGVTQSPTHLIKTRGQQVTLRCSSQSGHNTVSWYQQALGQGPQFIFQYYREEENGRGNFPPRFSGLQFPNYSSELNVNALELDDSALYLCASSPERGAYNEQFFGPGTRLTVL.